These 26 T cell receptor beta chains were all obtained from the same sample, sequenced in a study of T cell clonality in common variable immunodeficiency. Using immunoSEQ multiplex PCR, the repertoire was profiled, and TCRdb retains in-frame clones only, with some absent. The sample holds roughly 70,000 clones, and no clone turns up only once. The sequencing input was peripheral blood mononuclear cells. The receptor source for this set is a person between 18 and 75 years old in good health.

This clone was seen at least ten times. The observed sequence ends 3 residues before the CDR3 terminus, with the missing tail filled in from the germline J gene. This chain joins TRBV18 and TRBJ2-2, with D hard to call. Trimming left V 2 bases short and J 4 bases short, with 5 bases between. The CDR3 has 13 amino acids. Germline-derived CDR1 and CDR2 are KGHSH and LQKENI. CDR3 DNA (partial): TGTGCCAGCTCACCAAGAGCCACCGGGGAG. It encodes CASSPRATGE. The whole CDR3 region reads CASSPRATGELFF.

This clone was recorded many times. Coverage ceases 3 residues before the CDR3 finishes, and the germline J gene fills in the end. The gene calls are TRBV19 and TRBJ2-1; 10 nucleotides agree with TRBD1. This CDR3 contains 16 residues. Germline assignment: CDR1 LNHDA and CDR2 SQIVND (reference sequence). The V segment lost 6 bases and the J segment 3 bases; nucleotides outside the gene matches: 8. Incomplete CDR3 DNA: TGTGCCAGTAGAGCCCCCGGGACAGGGGTCTACAATGAG. It translates to CASRAPGTGVYNE. The CDR3 as a whole reads CASRAPGTGVYNEQFF.

This clone was detected many times. The CDR3 goes on 3 residues after the read ends, and that part is filled in from the germline J gene. The V call is TRBV30, the J call TRBJ2-2; 12 nucleotides agree with TRBD2. The V and J ends lost 2 bases and 7 bases, in that order; junction bases with no gene match: 5. The CDR3 runs to 15 residues. CDR1 and CDR2 (germline): GTSNPN, SVGIG (reference sequence). This CDR3 is CAWSLAGGRGGELFF. The part of the CDR3 DNA that was read is TGTGCCTGGAGTCTAGCGGGGGGGCGAGGCGGGGAG.

This clone showed up just a few times. The CDR3 end falls 3 residues outside the read, so it is completed with the germline J gene. Other DNA variants within this sample encode the same CDR3. The rearrangement links TRBV7-9 to TRBJ2-1, with D possibly matching TRBD2 (6 bases). The germline gives CDR1 SEHNR, CDR2 FQNEAQ (reference sequence). V lost 0 bases and J 3 bases, leaving 6 bases between the germline ends. The CDR3 has 14 amino acids. CDR3 region: CASSLATSYNEQFF. CDR3 bases read: TGTGCCAGCAGCTTAGCGACTAGCTACAATGAG.

This clone occurred many times. Mismatch with germline at one junction end may stem from a read error. The read stops 3 residues short of the end of the CDR3; the missing end is completed from the germline J gene. This chain uses TRBV5-1 with TRBJ1-2, with D unclear. This CDR3 region has 11 residues. CDR1 is SGHRS, CDR2 YFSETQ, per germline. Partial CDR3 DNA: TGCGCCAGCCGCTTACCCGGGGGC. This encodes CASRLPGG. The full CDR3 reads CASRLPGGYTF.

This clone has a count of ten or more. The CDR3 is cut off 3 residues early in the read; its end comes from the germline J gene. This sequence joins TRBV7-3 and TRBJ2-2; 7 nucleotides line up with TRBD1. V was pared by 1 base and J by 3 bases, with 2 bases of the junction left unmatched. Germline CDR1 reads SGHTA; CDR2 reads FQGTGA. The CDR3 runs to 15 residues. The CDR3 here is CASSLRGQDTGELFF. The DNA read from the CDR3 is TGTGCCAGCAGCTTAAGAGGACAGGACACCGGGGAG.

This clone has only a few counts. The read terminates 3 residues ahead of where the CDR3 ends, so the germline J gene completes it. This chain joins TRBV20-1 and TRBJ1-1; 8 nucleotides line up with TRBD1. This CDR3 spans 12 amino acids. Per the germline V gene, CDR1 is DFQATT and CDR2 is SNEGSKA (reference sequence). The CDR3 sequence is CSAPPRTGRAFF. The CDR3 bases that were read are TGCAGTGCCCCTCCCCGGACAGGGAGG.

This clone was detected ten times or more. The DNA ends 3 residues before the CDR3 does, and the rest of the CDR3 is filled in from the germline J gene. This chain uses TRBV30 with TRBJ1-5; D ambiguous. The germline CDR1 and CDR2 sequences are GTSNPN and SVGIG (reference sequence). The CDR3 runs to 12 residues. The V gene lost 1 base and the J gene lost 3 bases, with 4 bases spanning the gap. The part of the CDR3 DNA that was read is TGTGCCTGGAGTGCTAACAATCAGCCC. Its protein is CAWSANNQP. The full CDR3 protein is CAWSANNQPQHF.

In its sample, this clone was seen many times. The read comes to an end 3 residues before the CDR3 does, leaving the germline J gene to fill in the end. The chain is built from TRBV19 and TRBJ1-5; 12 bases match TRBD1. The germline V gene has CDR1 LNHDA and CDR2 SQIVND (reference sequence). The CDR3 totals 15 residues. V lost 4 bases and J lost 6; bases outside the gene matches: 4. The CDR3 region is CASSTGTGGGQPQHF. The CDR3 DNA, read in part, is TGTGCCAGTAGTACCGGGACAGGGGGCGGTCAGCCC.

This clone occurred many times. At one of its ends the junction is not consistent with the germline gene, which may arise from a read error. CDR3 amino acids: CVSSRSTGAAYEQYF. The CDR3 DNA, read in part, is TGTGTCAGCAGCCGGTCCACAGGGGCGGCCTACGAG. V usage is TRBV4-2 and J usage is TRBJ2-7, with 7 bases identical to TRBD1. The read comes to an end 3 residues before the CDR3 does, leaving the germline J gene to fill in the end. CDR3 length equals 15 residues. Germline values: CDR1 LGHNA, CDR2 YNFKEQ.

This clone was seen ten or more times. The read falls 3 residues short of the CDR3 end, and the missing part is taken from the germline J gene. The rearrangement links TRBV6-2 or TRBV6-3 to TRBJ2-3, with a possible D match to TRBD1 (5 bases). Trimming pared 0 bases from V and 5 bases from J, leaving 6 bases between. CDR1 is MNHEY and CDR2 is SVGEGT in the germline V gene. The CDR3 consists of 13 residues. CDR3 DNA (partial): TGTGCCAGCAGTTACTCAGGGGTAGATACG. The encoded protein is CASSYSGVDT. The whole CDR3 protein reads CASSYSGVDTQYF.

This clone was recorded at least ten times. The read gets to within 3 residues of the CDR3 end, and the germline J gene fills in the rest. The V call is TRBV6-1, the J call TRBJ1-6, with 8 bases that match TRBD1. The germline V gene has CDR1 MNHNS and CDR2 SASEGT. V lost 3 bases to trimming and J lost 9 bases; unmatched junction nucleotides: 7. This CDR3 is built from 15 residues. Incomplete CDR3 DNA: TGTGCCAGCAGTGAGGCCGGGACAGGCGTTTCACCC. Its translation is CASSEAGTGVSP. The whole CDR3 is CASSEAGTGVSPLHF.

In its sample, this clone was seen a few times. The CDR3 is cut off 3 residues early in the read; its end comes from the germline J gene. The chain joins TRBV27 to TRBJ2-7, with a weak D call TRBD1 (7 bases). The CDR3 spans 14 residues. CDR1 is MNHEY, CDR2 SMNVEV, per germline (reference sequence). V gave up 2 bases and J gave up 3 bases, with 11 bases separating them. The CDR3 DNA, read in part, is TGTGCCAGCAGTTTAAGGCAGGGGGGCTACGAG. Translated: CASSLRQGGYE. The full CDR3 sequence reads CASSLRQGGYEQYF.

Many counts were recorded for this clone. Coverage ceases 3 residues before the CDR3 finishes, and the germline J gene fills in the end. This chain uses TRBV20-1 with TRBJ2-3; 7 bases align to TRBD2. CDR3 size: 15 residues. Germline CDR1 DFQATT, CDR2 SNEGSKA (reference sequence). Trimming removed 3 bases from V and 2 bases from J; junction bases left unmatched: 8. The CDR3 is CSASERGPLTDTQYF. CDR3 DNA (partial): TGCAGTGCTAGCGAGCGGGGTCCTCTCACAGATACG.

This clone has a count of ten or more. Read coverage stops 3 residues before the CDR3 terminus; the germline J gene supplies the remainder. The V and J genes are TRBV5-5 and TRBJ1-5, with no clear D. V was clipped by 0 bases and J by 6 bases, with 13 bases between them. This CDR3 contains 15 residues. CDR1 SGHKS and CDR2 YYEKEE come from the germline V gene (reference sequence). CDR3 amino acids: CASSLERLLGQPQHF. Partial CDR3 DNA: TGTGCCAGCAGCTTGGAACGTCTCCTCGGTCAGCCC.

Ten or more counts support this clone. The CDR3 end is not reached by the read, which stops 3 residues before it; the germline J gene fills it in. The rearrangement joins TRBV5-4 to TRBJ1-1; 7 nucleotides agree with TRBD1. Germline CDR1 and CDR2: SGHNT and YYREEE (reference sequence). The CDR3 runs 15 residues. The chain's CDR3 is CASSFGRGSSKEAFF. CDR3 bases read: TGTGCCAGCAGCTTTGGCAGGGGGAGTAGTAAAGAA.

The table lists this clone with many counts. The CDR3 end is not reached by the read, which stops 3 residues before it; the germline J gene fills it in. J is TRBJ2-1 and V is TRBV9, with 11 bases fitting TRBD2. Germline CDR1 SGDLS, CDR2 YYNGEE. The CDR3 sequence is 15 residues long. V shed 2 bases and J 8 bases; nucleotides not matched to a gene: 6. The sequenced part of the CDR3 DNA is TGTGCCAGCAGCGTTGTAGCGGGGGGGCTTGATGAG. Amino acid sequence: CASSVVAGGLDE. The whole CDR3 protein is CASSVVAGGLDEQFF.

This clone was detected ten times or more. The CDR3 DNA, read in part, is TGTGCCAGCAGTGAGTACAGTTCTAACAATGAG. Its translation: CASSEYSSNNE. The whole CDR3 region reads CASSEYSSNNEQFF. The chain combines TRBV6-1 with TRBJ2-1; no definite D call. The read gets to within 3 residues of the CDR3 end, and the germline J gene fills in the rest. V gave up 3 bases and J gave up 5 bases, with 11 bases separating them. Germline V CDR1 and CDR2: MNHNS, SASEGT. The CDR3 is 14 amino acids.

This clone was counted ten times or more. The read stops 3 residues short of the end of the CDR3; the missing end is completed from the germline J gene. The chain links TRBV10-1 to TRBJ2-3; 7 nucleotides agree with TRBD1. CDR1 WNHNN and CDR2 SYGVQD come from the germline V gene (reference sequence). Trimming removed 4 bases from V and 0 bases from J; junction bases left unmatched: 10. This CDR3 is built from 17 residues. CDR3 loop: CASSGGRRDSSTDTQYF. The sequenced part of the CDR3 DNA is TGCGCCAGCAGTGGTGGGCGCCGGGACAGCAGCACAGATACG.

This clone was observed many times. Read data end 3 residues before the CDR3 end; the end is taken from the germline J gene. This chain uses TRBV18 with TRBJ2-2; no definite D call. V was trimmed by 2 bases and J by 0 bases, leaving 13 bases between them. Looked up from germline, CDR1 is KGHSH and CDR2 is LQKENI. This CDR3 has 17 residues. This CDR3 is CASSPLGLTANTGELFF. CDR3 DNA (partial): TGTGCCAGCTCACCATTAGGGCTTACGGCGAACACCGGGGAG.

At least ten counts were recorded for this clone. The read terminates 3 residues before the CDR3 end, so the remaining end is supplied by the germline J gene. The chain has TRBV4-2 and TRBJ1-4; 8 bases line up with TRBD1. Germline V CDR1 and CDR2: LGHNA, YNFKEQ. Unmatched junction bases numbered 0, after V lost 0 bases and J lost 6 bases. CDR3 length equals 14 residues. The CDR3 spells CASSQDRGHEKLFF. The covered CDR3 bases are TGTGCCAGCAGCCAAGACAGGGGGCATGAAAAA.

This clone was seen ten or more times. From the germline J gene comes the end of the CDR3, since the read stops 3 residues before it. The genes are TRBV4-1 and TRBJ2-1; TRBD1 matches at 9 bases. Germline V gene data show CDR1 as MGHRA and CDR2 as YSYEKL. The CDR3 covers 14 residues. Trimming took 6 bases from V and 9 from J; bases not matched to a gene: 9. The CDR3 protein is CASRTGQGYGEQFF. CDR3 DNA (partial): TGCGCCAGCAGGACGGGACAGGGTTATGGTGAG.

This clone was counted at least ten times. The CDR3 end falls 3 residues outside the read, so it is completed with the germline J gene. The genes are TRBV30 and TRBJ1-2; TRBD1 agrees at 7 bases. CDR1 and CDR2 from the germline V gene are GTSNPN and SVGIG (reference sequence). The CDR3 runs to 16 residues. Trimming at V came to 8 bases and at J to 2 bases, leaving 17 bases not matched to a gene. The CDR3 DNA, read in part, is TGTGCCAGCCTACAGGGGATGGGCTGGGGAAACTATGGC. This encodes CASLQGMGWGNYG. The whole CDR3 region reads CASLQGMGWGNYGYTF.

This clone was recorded at least ten times. The CDR3 end lies 3 residues beyond the end of the read and is filled in from the germline J gene. J is TRBJ1-1 and V is TRBV5-1, with 9 bases matching TRBD1. Germline CDR1 SGHRS, CDR2 YFSETQ. CDR3 length equals 15 residues. V lost 4 bases, J lost 4 bases, and 8 bases stayed unmatched. CDR3: CASSRPGQGVTEAFF. The DNA read from the CDR3 is TGCGCCAGCAGCCGACCGGGACAGGGAGTCACTGAA.

This clone was observed at least ten times. The CDR3 extends 3 residues past the end of the read, so its final part is completed from the germline J gene. This sequence joins TRBV5-1 and TRBJ2-5, with 7 positions matching TRBD2. V shed 0 bases and J 5 bases; nucleotides not matched to a gene: 16. Germline V gene sequence: CDR1 SGHRS, CDR2 YFSETQ. This CDR3 contains 18 residues. The covered CDR3 bases are TGCGCCAGCAGCTTGGAAGACGGGACTATGGCCTCGCACGAGACC. Translating it yields CASSLEDGTMASHET. The full CDR3 reads CASSLEDGTMASHETQYF. Looking up the rest from reference TRBV5-1 and TRBJ2-5 gives the full variable domain: KAGVTQTPRYLIKTRGQQVTLSCSPISGHRSVSWYQQTPGQGLQFLFEYFSETQRNKGNFPGRFSGRQFSNSRSEMNVSTLELGDSALYLCASSLEDGTMASHETQYFGPGTRLLVL.

In this sample, this clone turned up many times. The read ends 3 residues shy of where the CDR3 ends; the end is completed using the germline J gene. The chain links TRBV5-1 to TRBJ1-1, with 8 bases that match TRBD1. There are 12 residues in the CDR3. Germline CDR1 and CDR2: SGHRS and YFSETQ. The part of the CDR3 DNA that was read is TGCGCCAGCAGCTTGGAGCAGGGGGCA. This codes for CASSLEQGA. The complete CDR3 sequence is CASSLEQGAAFF.